This TCR beta chain originates from a study of T cell responses to AZD1222 COVID-19 vaccine. About the research overall: Pooling of second doses given at about 4 or about 12 weeks was done.

There are a few counts of this clone. The antigen remains unidentified. Study-level findings and limits: Reportedly, close to half of spike-specific TCRs are directed against unmutated variant regions. Among the donors, most were white British and more were female, and clonal diversity was possibly underestimated.

The data were produced by immunoSEQ multiplex PCR, yet TCRdb's version contains in-frame clones alone and is incomplete. The sample lists around 130,000 clones; over 90% were seen once. There are 15 residues in the CDR3. The germline V gene encodes CDR1 KGHSH and CDR2 LQKENI. Trimming removed 4 bases from V and 2 bases from J, with 13 bases in between. The clonotype originates from an adult in good health. Material: peripheral blood, obtained on day 0 of AZD1222 vaccination. This chain uses TRBV18 with TRBJ2-3, with D maybe TRBD2 (7 bases). The CDR3 here is CASSQLGGDTDTQYF. CDR3 sequence (DNA): TGTGCCAGCTCACAACTAGGGGGGGACACAGATACGCAGTATTTT. Complete variable domain (other parts from reference TRBV18 and TRBJ2-3): NAGVMQNPRHLVRRRGQEARLRCSPMKGHSHVYWYRQLPEEGLKFMVYLQKENIIDESGMPKERFSAEFPKEGPSILRIQQVVRGDSAAYFCASSQLGGDTDTQYFGPGTRLTVL.